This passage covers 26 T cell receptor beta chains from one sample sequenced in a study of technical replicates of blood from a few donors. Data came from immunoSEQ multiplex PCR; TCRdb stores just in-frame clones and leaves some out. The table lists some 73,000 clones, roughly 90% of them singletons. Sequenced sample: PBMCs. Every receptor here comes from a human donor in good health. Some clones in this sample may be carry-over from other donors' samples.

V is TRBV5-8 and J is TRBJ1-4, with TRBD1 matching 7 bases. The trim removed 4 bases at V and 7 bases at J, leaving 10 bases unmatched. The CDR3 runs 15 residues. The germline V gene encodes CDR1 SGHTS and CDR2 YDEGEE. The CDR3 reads CASSPGGQPSEKLFF. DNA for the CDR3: TGTGCCAGCAGCCCCGGGGGACAGCCTTCTGAAAAACTGTTTTTT.

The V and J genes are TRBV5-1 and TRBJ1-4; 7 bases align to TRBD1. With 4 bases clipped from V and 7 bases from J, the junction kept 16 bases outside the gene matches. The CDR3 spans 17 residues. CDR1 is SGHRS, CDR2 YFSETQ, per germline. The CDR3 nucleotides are TGCGCCAGCAGCAGGTCCGGGACAGCCCAGCCAGGTGAAAAACTGTTTTTT. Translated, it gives CASSRSGTAQPGEKLFF. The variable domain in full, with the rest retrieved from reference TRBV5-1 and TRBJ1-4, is KAGVTQTPRYLIKTRGQQVTLSCSPISGHRSVSWYQQTPGQGLQFLFEYFSETQRNKGNFPGRFSGRQFSNSRSEMNVSTLELGDSALYLCASSRSGTAQPGEKLFFGSGTQLSVL.

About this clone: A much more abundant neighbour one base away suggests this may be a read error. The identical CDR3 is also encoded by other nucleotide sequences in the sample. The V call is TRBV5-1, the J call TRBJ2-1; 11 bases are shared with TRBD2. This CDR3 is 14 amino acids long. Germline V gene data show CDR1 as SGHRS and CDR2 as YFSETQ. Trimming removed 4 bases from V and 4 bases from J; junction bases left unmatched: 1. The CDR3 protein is CASSPSGGYNEQFF. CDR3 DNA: TGCGCCAGCAGCCCTAGCGGGGGGTACAATGAGCAGTTCTTC.

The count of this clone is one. The CDR3 here is CASSLGGSATNEKLFF. Here the CDR3 DNA reads TGTGCCAGCAGTTTGGGGGGTTCGGCGACTAATGAAAAACTGTTTTTT. The chain combines TRBV7-9 with TRBJ1-4, with a weak D call TRBD1 (5 bases). The germline CDR1 and CDR2 sequences are SEHNR and FQNEAQ (reference sequence). The CDR3 loop spans 16 amino acids. V gave up 6 bases and J gave up 2 bases, with 16 bases separating them.

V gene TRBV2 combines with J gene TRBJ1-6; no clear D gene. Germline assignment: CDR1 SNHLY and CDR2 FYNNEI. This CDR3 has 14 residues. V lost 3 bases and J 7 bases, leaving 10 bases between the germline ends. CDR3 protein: CASSDRELNSPLHF. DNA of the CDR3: TGTGCCAGCAGTGACCGTGAACTGAATTCACCCCTCCACTTT.

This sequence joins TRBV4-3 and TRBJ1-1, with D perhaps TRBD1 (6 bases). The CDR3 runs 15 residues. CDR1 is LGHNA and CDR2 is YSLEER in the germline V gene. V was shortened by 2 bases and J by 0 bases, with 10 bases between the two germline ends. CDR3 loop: CASSQRQGMNTEAFF. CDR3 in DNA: TGCGCCAGCAGCCAACGGCAGGGGATGAACACTGAAGCTTTCTTT.

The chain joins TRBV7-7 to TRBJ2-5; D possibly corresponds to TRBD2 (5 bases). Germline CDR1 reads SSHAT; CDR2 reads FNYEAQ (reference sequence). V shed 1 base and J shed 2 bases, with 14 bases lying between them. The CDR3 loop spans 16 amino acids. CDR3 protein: CASSLGWERCQETQYF. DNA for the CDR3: TGTGCCAGCAGCTTAGGGTGGGAGAGGTGTCAAGAGACCCAGTACTTC.

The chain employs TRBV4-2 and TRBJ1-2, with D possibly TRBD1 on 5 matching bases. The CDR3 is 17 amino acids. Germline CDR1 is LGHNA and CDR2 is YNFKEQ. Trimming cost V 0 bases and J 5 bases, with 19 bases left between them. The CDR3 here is CASSQDLDAGNRYGYTF. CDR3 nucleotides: TGTGCCAGCAGCCAAGATCTTGATGCAGGGAATAGATATGGCTACACCTTC.

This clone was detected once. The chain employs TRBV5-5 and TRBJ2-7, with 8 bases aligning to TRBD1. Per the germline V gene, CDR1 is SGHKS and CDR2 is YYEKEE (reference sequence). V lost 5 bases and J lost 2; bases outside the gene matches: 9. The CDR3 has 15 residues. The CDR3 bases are TGTGCCAGCAGTAAGACAGGGGCGAAGACCTACGAGCAGTACTTC. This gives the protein CASSKTGAKTYEQYF.

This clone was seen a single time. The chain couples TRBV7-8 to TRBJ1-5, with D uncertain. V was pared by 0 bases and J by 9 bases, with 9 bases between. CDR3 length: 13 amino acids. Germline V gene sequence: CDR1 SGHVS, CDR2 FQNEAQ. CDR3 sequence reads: CASSLAGFRPQHF. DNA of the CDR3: TGTGCCAGCAGCTTAGCGGGCTTTAGGCCCCAGCATTTT.

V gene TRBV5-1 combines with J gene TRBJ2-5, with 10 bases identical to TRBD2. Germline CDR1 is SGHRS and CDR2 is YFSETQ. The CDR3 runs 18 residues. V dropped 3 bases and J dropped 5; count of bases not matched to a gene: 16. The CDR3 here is CASSYTQGASGGRETQYF. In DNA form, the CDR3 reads TGCGCCAGCAGCTACACCCAGGGGGCTAGCGGGGGTAGGGAGACCCAGTACTTC.

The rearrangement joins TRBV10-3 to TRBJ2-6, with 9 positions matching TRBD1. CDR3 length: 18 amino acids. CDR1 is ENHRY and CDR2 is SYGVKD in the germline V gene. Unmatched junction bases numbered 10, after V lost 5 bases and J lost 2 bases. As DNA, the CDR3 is TGTGCCATCAGTAAACCTCCGGGACAGGGTCCTGGGGCCAACGTCCTGACTTTC. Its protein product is CAISKPPGQGPGANVLTF.

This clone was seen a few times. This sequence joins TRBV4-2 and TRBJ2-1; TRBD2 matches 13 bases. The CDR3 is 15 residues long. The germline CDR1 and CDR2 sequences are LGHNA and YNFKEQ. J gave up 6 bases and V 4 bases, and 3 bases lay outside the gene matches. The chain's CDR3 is CASSPRLAGGNEQFF. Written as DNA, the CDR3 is TGTGCCAGCAGCCCTCGACTAGCGGGGGGCAATGAGCAGTTCTTC.

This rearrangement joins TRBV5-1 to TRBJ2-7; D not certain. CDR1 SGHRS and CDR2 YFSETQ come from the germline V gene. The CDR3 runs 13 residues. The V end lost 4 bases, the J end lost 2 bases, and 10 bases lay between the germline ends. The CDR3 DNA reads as TGCGCCAGCAGCCCATGGAGCGCCTACGAGCAGTACTTC. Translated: CASSPWSAYEQYF. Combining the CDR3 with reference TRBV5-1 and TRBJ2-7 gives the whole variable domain KAGVTQTPRYLIKTRGQQVTLSCSPISGHRSVSWYQQTPGQGLQFLFEYFSETQRNKGNFPGRFSGRQFSNSRSEMNVSTLELGDSALYLCASSPWSAYEQYFGPGTRLTVT.

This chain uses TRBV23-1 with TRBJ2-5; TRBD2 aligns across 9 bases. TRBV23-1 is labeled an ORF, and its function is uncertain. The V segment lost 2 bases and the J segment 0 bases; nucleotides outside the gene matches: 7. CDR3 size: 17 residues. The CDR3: CASSQTLAGQNQETQYF. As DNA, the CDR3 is TGCGCCAGCAGTCAAACCCTAGCGGGGCAGAACCAAGAGACCCAGTACTTC.

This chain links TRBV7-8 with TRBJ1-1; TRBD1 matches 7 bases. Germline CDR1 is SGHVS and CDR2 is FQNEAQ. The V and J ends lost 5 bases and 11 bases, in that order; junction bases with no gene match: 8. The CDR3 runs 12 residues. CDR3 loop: CASSPDRVGAFF. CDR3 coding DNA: TGTGCCAGCAGCCCTGACAGGGTCGGGGCTTTCTTT.

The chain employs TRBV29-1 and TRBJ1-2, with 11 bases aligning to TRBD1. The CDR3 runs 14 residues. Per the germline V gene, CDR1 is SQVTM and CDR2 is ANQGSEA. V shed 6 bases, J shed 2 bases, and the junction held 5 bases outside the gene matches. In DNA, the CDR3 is TGCAGCGTAGCTGGACAGGGGGCGAACTATGGCTACACCTTC. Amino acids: CSVAGQGANYGYTF. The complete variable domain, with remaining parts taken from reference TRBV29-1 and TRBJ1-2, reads SAVISQKPSRDICQRGTSLTIQCQVDSQVTMMFWYRQQPGQSLTLIATANQGSEATYESGFVIDKFPISRPNLTFSTLTVSNMSPEDSSIYLCSVAGQGANYGYTFGSGTRLTVV.

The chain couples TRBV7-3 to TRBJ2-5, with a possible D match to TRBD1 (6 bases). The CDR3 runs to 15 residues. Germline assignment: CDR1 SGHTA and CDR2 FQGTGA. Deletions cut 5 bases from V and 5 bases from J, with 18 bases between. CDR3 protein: CASSPGRDIGETQYF. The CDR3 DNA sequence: TGTGCCAGCAGCCCCGGCCGGGACATTGGGGAGACCCAGTACTTC.

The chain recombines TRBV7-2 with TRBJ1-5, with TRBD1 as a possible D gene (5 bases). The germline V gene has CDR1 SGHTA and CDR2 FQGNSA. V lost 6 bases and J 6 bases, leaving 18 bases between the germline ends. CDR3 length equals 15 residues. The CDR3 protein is CASSSYFPGGQPQHF. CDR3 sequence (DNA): TGTGCCAGCAGTTCCTATTTTCCGGGGGGTCAGCCCCAGCATTTT.

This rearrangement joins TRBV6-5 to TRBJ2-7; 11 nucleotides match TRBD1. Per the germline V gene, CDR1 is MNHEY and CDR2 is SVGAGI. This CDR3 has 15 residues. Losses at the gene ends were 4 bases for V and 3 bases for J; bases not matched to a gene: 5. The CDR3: CASSSRTGGFYEQYF. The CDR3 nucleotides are TGTGCCAGCAGTTCACGGACAGGGGGCTTCTACGAGCAGTACTTC.

The CDR3 bases are TGTGCCAGCAGTTCTACTAGCGGGGGGCGCGGTGAGCAGTTCTTC. It specifies CASSSTSGGRGEQFF. V and J are TRBV2 and TRBJ2-1; 12 nucleotides match TRBD2. Germline assignment: CDR1 SNHLY and CDR2 FYNNEI. This CDR3 contains 15 residues. With 5 bases clipped from V and 9 bases from J, the junction kept 8 bases outside the gene matches. The full variable domain, completed using reference TRBV2 and TRBJ2-1, is EPEVTQTPSHQVTQMGQEVILRCVPISNHLYFYWYRQILGQKVEFLVSFYNNEISEKSEIFDDQFSVERPDGSNFTLKIRSTKLEDSAMYFCASSSTSGGRGEQFFGPGTRLTVL.

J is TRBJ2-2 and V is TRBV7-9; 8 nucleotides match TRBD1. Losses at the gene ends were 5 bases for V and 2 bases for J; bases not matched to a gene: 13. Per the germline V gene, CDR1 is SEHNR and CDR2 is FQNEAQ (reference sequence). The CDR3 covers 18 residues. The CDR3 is CASSPPRVGQVNTGELFF. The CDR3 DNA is TGTGCCAGCAGCCCCCCGAGGGTGGGACAGGTCAACACCGGGGAGCTGTTTTTT.

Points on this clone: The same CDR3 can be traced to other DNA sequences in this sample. CDR3 in DNA: TGTGCCAGCAGCCTCTCCTACGAGCAGTACTTC. Protein: CASSLSYEQYF. The J gene is TRBJ2-7, the V gene TRBV7-9; D not resolved. Between the trimmed V and J ends, which lost 5 bases and 0 bases, there was a span of 2 bases. Germline V lookup: CDR1 SEHNR, CDR2 FQNEAQ (reference sequence). The CDR3 runs 11 residues. Combining the CDR3 with reference TRBV7-9 and TRBJ2-7 gives the whole variable domain DTGVSQNPRHKITKRGQNVTFRCDPISEHNRLYWYRQTLGQGPEFLTYFQNEAQLEKSRLLSDRFSAERPKGSFSTLEIQRTEQGDSAMYLCASSLSYEQYFGPGTRLTVT.

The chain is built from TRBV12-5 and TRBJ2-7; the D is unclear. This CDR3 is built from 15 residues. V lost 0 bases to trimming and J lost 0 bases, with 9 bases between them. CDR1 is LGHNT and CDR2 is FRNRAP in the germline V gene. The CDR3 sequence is CASGLVYGLSYEQYF. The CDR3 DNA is TGTGCTAGTGGTTTGGTATACGGTCTCTCCTACGAGCAGTACTTC.

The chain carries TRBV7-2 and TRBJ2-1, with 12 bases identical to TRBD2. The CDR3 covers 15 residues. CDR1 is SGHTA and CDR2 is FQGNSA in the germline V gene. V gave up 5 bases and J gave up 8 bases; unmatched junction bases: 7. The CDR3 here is CASSRGLAGLDEQFF. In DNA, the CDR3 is TGTGCCAGCAGCCGGGGACTAGCGGGTCTTGATGAGCAGTTCTTC.

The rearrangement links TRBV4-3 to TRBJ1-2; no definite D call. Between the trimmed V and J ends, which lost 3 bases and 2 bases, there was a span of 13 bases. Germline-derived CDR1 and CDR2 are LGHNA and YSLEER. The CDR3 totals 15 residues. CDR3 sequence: CASSHEPGKNYGYTF. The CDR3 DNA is TGCGCCAGCAGCCATGAACCGGGAAAGAACTATGGCTACACCTTC.